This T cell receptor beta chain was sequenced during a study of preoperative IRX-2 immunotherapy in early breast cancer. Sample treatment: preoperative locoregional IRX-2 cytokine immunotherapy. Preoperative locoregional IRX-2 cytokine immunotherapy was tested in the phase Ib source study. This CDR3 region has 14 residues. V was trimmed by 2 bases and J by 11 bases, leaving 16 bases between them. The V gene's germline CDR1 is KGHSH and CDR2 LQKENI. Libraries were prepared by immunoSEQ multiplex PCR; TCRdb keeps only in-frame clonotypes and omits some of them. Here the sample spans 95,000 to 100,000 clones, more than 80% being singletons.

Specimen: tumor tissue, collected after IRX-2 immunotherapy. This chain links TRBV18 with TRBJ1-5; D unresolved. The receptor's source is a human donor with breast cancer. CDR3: CASSPGEGMVAQHF. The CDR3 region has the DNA TGTGCCAGCTCACCAGGGGAGGGTATGGTGGCCCAGCATTTT.